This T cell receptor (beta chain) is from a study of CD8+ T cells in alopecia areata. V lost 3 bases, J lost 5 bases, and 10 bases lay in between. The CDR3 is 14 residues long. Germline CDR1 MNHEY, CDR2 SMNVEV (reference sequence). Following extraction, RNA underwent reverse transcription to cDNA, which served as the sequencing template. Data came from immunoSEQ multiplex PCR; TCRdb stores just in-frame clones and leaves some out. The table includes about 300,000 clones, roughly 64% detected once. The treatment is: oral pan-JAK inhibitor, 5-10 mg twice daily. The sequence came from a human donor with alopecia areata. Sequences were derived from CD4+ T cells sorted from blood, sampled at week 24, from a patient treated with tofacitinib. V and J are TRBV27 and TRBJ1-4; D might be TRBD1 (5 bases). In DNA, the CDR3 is TGTGCCAGCAGTTTGAGGGGCGGGAATGAAAAACTGTTTTTT. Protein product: CASSLRGGNEKLFF.